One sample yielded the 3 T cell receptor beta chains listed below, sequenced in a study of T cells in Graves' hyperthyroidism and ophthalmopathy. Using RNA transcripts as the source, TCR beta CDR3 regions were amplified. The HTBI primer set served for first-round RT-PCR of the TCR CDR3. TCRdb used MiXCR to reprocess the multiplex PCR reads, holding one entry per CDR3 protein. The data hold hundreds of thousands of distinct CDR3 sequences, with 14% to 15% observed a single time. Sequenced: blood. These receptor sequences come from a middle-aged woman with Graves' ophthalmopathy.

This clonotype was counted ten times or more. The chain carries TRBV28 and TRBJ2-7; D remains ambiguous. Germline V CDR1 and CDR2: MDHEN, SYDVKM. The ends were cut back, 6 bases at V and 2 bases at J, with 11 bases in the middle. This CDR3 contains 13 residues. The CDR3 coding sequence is TGTGCCAGCAGAACCCCTCGGGCCTACGAGCAGTACTTC. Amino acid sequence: CASRTPRAYEQYF.

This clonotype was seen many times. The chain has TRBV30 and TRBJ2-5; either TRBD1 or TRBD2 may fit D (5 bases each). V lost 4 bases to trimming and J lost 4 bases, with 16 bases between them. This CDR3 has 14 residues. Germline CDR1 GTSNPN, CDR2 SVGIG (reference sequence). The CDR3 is CAWMPTGPLETQYF. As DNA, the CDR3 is TGTGCCTGGATGCCTACGGGGCCCTTAGAGACCCAGTACTTC.

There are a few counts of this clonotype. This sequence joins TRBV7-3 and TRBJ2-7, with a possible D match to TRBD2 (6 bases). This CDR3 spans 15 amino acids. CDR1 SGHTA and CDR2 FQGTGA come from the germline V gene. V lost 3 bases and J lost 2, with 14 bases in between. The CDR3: CASSFGPGDPYEQYF. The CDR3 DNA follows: TGTGCCAGCAGCTTTGGCCCGGGAGACCCCTACGAGCAGTACTTC.